A single sample gave rise to the 11 T cell receptor beta chains below, sequenced in a study of T cells in Graves' hyperthyroidism and ophthalmopathy. From RNA transcripts, TCR beta CDR3 regions were amplified. An initial round of RT-PCR targeting the TCR CDR3 relied on the HTBI primer set. Each CDR3 protein gets one entry after TCRdb re-called the multiplex PCR reads with MiXCR. The repertoire holds nearly 750,000 distinct CDR3 sequences, 30% to 40% seen once, with about a third in the top ten. The sample was blood. The receptors derive from a woman aged 40 to 50 with Graves' hyperthyroidism.

This clonotype was counted ten times or more. V is TRBV7-9 and J is TRBJ2-7; D gene unclear. V lost 5 bases and J 0 bases, leaving 8 bases between the germline ends. The CDR3 totals 13 residues. Germline CDR1 and CDR2: SEHNR and FQNEAQ (reference sequence). In nucleotides, the CDR3 is TGTGCCAGCAGCAACCCTAGCTCCTACGAGCAGTACTTC. This translates into CASSNPSSYEQYF.

This chain joins TRBV10-3 and TRBJ2-3; 11 nucleotides match TRBD2. Germline values: CDR1 ENHRY, CDR2 SYGVKD. V was clipped by 6 bases and J by 0 bases; unmatched bases: 8. The CDR3 is 17 amino acids. Written as DNA, the CDR3 is TGTGCCATCAGCATAGCGGGAGGGATGACTAGCACAGATACGCAGTATTTT. Protein: CAISIAGGMTSTDTQYF.

V is TRBV11-2 and J is TRBJ1-4, with D perhaps matching TRBD1 (5 bases). V lost 4 bases, J lost 3 bases, and 21 bases lay in between. Germline CDR1 and CDR2: SGHAT and FQNNGV. The CDR3 extends over 18 amino acids. CDR3 sequence: CASSWFRQLSGPNEKLFF. The CDR3 DNA follows: TGTGCCAGCAGCTGGTTTCGACAGCTGAGCGGGCCTAATGAAAAACTGTTTTTT.

The CDR3: CASSFGMAVSYEQYF. The CDR3 DNA sequence: TGTGCCAGCAGTTTTGGGATGGCGGTGTCCTACGAGCAGTACTTC. V and J are TRBV12-3 or TRBV12-4 and TRBJ2-7; the D is unclear. V was shortened by 3 bases and J by 1 base, with 13 bases between the two germline ends. CDR3 length equals 15 residues.

This clonotype was observed once. This may be a read error: a much more frequent sequence differs by one nucleotide. The rearrangement joins TRBV12-3 or TRBV12-4 to TRBJ1-4; possible D gene TRBD1, 5 bases. This CDR3 has 15 residues. DNA for the CDR3: TGTGCCAGCAGTTGGCAGGGTCCCGTGAATGAAAAACCGTTTTTT. It yields the protein CASSWQGPVNEKPFF.

Only a few counts were recorded for this clonotype. This sequence joins TRBV6-1 and TRBJ1-6, with 7 bases aligning to TRBD1. Germline V gene lookup returns CDR1 MNHNS and CDR2 SASEGT. With 2 bases clipped from V and 7 bases from J, the junction kept 8 bases outside the gene matches. CDR3 length: 16 amino acids. CDR3 nucleotide sequence: TGTGCCAGCAGTGAAAATCCGACAGGGAGCAATTCACCCCTCCACTTT. This translates into CASSENPTGSNSPLHF.

The genes are TRBV6-5 and TRBJ1-1, with D possibly TRBD1 on 5 matching bases. CDR3 size: 14 residues. V lost 4 bases to trimming and J lost 5 bases, with 14 bases between them. Germline lookup yields CDR1 MNHEY and CDR2 SVGAGI. CDR3 residues: CASSLGVPRTEAFF. CDR3 nucleotide sequence: TGTGCCAGCAGTTTGGGGGTCCCCAGGACTGAAGCTTTCTTT.

In this sample, this clonotype turned up a few times. The J gene is TRBJ2-7, the V gene TRBV4-3; D gene ambiguous. V lost 2 bases and J lost 2, with 13 bases in between. Germline assignment: CDR1 LGHNA and CDR2 YSLEER. The CDR3 is made up of 15 amino acids. The CDR3 DNA sequence: TGCGCCAGCAGCCAACTTTTAACGGATGCCTACGAGCAGTACTTC. As protein: CASSQLLTDAYEQYF.

V usage is TRBV7-2 and J usage is TRBJ1-2, with unresolved D. The CDR3 length is 15 residues. Trimming removed 3 bases at V and 6 bases at J, with 17 bases between. The germline V gene encodes CDR1 SGHTA and CDR2 FQGNSA. CDR3 loop: CASSFAGMYADGYTF. In DNA, the CDR3 is TGTGCCAGCAGCTTTGCGGGGATGTATGCTGATGGCTACACCTTC. The entire variable domain, with the rest obtained from reference TRBV7-2 and TRBJ1-2, is as follows: GAGVSQSPSNKVTEKGKDVELRCDPISGHTALYWYRQSLGQGLEFLIYFQGNSAPDKSGLPSDRFSAERTGGSVSTLTIQRTQQEDSAVYLCASSFAGMYADGYTFGSGTRLTVV.

This clonotype was found once. The J gene is TRBJ1-5, the V gene TRBV7-8; maybe TRBD1 (6 bases). Trimming pared 3 bases from V and 9 bases from J, leaving 18 bases between. CDR3 length equals 15 residues. Germline-derived CDR1 and CDR2 are SGHVS and FQNEAQ. The CDR3 region is CASSLFRGPSGPQHF. As DNA, the CDR3 is TGTGCCAGCAGCTTGTTCAGGGGCCCCTCGGGGCCCCAGCATTTT. Combining the CDR3 with reference TRBV7-8 and TRBJ1-5 gives the whole variable domain GAGVSQSPRYKVAKRGQDVALRCDPISGHVSLFWYQQALGQGPEFLTYFQNEAQLDKSGLPSDRFFAERPEGSVSTLKIQRTQQEDSAVYLCASSLFRGPSGPQHFGDGTRLSIL.

This clonotype was detected ten times or more. The chain is built from TRBV7-9 and TRBJ1-2; D is ambiguous. V was cut by 2 bases and J by 8 bases, with 15 bases left in between. Germline assignment: CDR1 SEHNR and CDR2 FQNEAQ (reference sequence). This CDR3 has 14 residues. CDR3 nucleotide sequence: TGTGCCAGCAGCTTACGGCCGGCCTTGGAAGGCTACACCTTC. The encoded protein is CASSLRPALEGYTF.